Listed below are T cell receptor beta chains from one sample, sequenced in a study of identical twins' blood T cells. TCRdb re-derived calls from the 5' RACE reads in MiXCR, one entry per CDR3 protein. Of fewer than 450,000 distinct CDR3 sequences listed, roughly 31% are singletons. Sequencing was carried out using PBMCs. The receptors here all came from a woman aged 18-50 years in good health. CDR3s include the opening cysteine and the closing phenylalanine or tryptophan. The D gene is left open where the match is weak. Clone size is stated in some rows and not others, as once, few, many or a class when expanded.

TRBV29-1	TRBJ2-2	.	few	CSVTTQGHGELFF	TGCAGCGTTACCACACAGGGACACGGGGAGCTGTTTTTT
TRBV12-3/TRBV12-4	TRBJ1-2	.	.	CASRRRTYGYTF	TGTGCCAGCAGGCGACGGACGTATGGCTACACCTTC
TRBV19	TRBJ2-7	.	.	CASSILAGPTYEQYF	TGTGCCAGTAGTATATTGGCCGGTCCCACCTACGAGCAGTACTTC
TRBV27	TRBJ1-1	.	.	CASREWPGGNTEAFF	TGTGCCAGCAGGGAGTGGCCGGGTGGGAACACTGAAGCTTTCTTT
TRBV7-9	TRBJ1-1	TRBD1	.	CASSPGQGAYTEAFF	TGTGCCAGTAGCCCCGGACAGGGGGCCTACACTGAAGCTTTCTTT
TRBV12-3/TRBV12-4	TRBJ1-2	.	few	CASRPSGRSLGYTF	TGTGCCAGCAGACCCTCCGGGAGGAGTCTTGGCTACACCTTC
TRBV5-1	TRBJ2-7	.	few	CASSTPGSKREQYF	TGCGCCAGCAGCACTCCGGGTAGCAAGCGCGAGCAGTACTTC
TRBV5-4	TRBJ2-1	TRBD1	.	CASSLGQGAYNEQFF	TGTGCCAGCAGCTTGGGACAGGGGGCCTACAATGAGCAGTTCTTC
TRBV4-3	TRBJ2-7	TRBD2	few	CASSQGSSGSYEQYF	TGCGCCAGCAGCCAAGGCTCTAGCGGGAGTTACGAGCAGTACTTC
TRBV27	TRBJ1-5	.	.	CASSLSKGSNQPQHF	TGTGCCAGCAGTTTATCGAAGGGCTCCAATCAGCCCCAGCATTTT
TRBV29-1	TRBJ2-2	.	once	CSVVEARGESAGELFF	TGCAGCGTTGTCGAGGCGAGGGGTGAATCGGCCGGGGAGCTGTTTTTT
TRBV6-6	TRBJ1-5	TRBD1	.	CASMKQGLGNQPQHF	TGTGCCAGCATGAAACAGGGGTTGGGCAATCAGCCCCAGCATTTT